The next 23 T cell receptor beta chains were all read from a single sample in a study of blood T cell repertoires in COVID-19. Sequencing was performed with immunoSEQ multiplex PCR; in TCRdb, only in-frame clones are kept and a portion is missing. Altogether roughly 150,000 clones are present, 65% to 90% being singletons, with the ten largest covering about 8.9%. Sequencing was done on a sample of peripheral blood. These receptors were taken from a woman aged 50 to 60 with acute or convalescent COVID-19.

V and J are TRBV7-2 and TRBJ2-3; 7 nucleotides agree with TRBD2. CDR1 is SGHTA, CDR2 FQGNSA, per germline. Germline trimming cut 1 base from V and 2 bases from J; bases unmatched to any gene: 6. This CDR3 has 16 amino acids. CDR3 sequence: CASSLVRGSNTDTQYF. CDR3 DNA: TGTGCCAGCAGCTTAGTTCGCGGGAGCAACACAGATACGCAGTATTTT.

Points on this clone: The conserved phenylalanine or tryptophan is not found at the CDR3 terminus, so this likely reflects a read error. Because the CDR3's place on the DNA is in doubt, the DNA is left out and the CDR3 is given as listed by TCRdb. The V call is TRBV3-1 (or the pseudogene TRBV3-2), the J call TRBJ1-4. Germline CDR1 is LGHDT and CDR2 is YNNKEL (reference sequence). The length of the CDR3 is 16 amino acids, counting both ends. The CDR3 here is CASSQEEGEGLRQVML.

The rearrangement links TRBV9 to TRBJ1-2; D ambiguous. The V and J ends lost 6 bases and 0 bases respectively, with 9 bases between them. The CDR3 is 13 residues long. CDR1 and CDR2 from the germline V gene are SGDLS and YYNGEE. The CDR3: CASTSPSNYGYTF. DNA of the CDR3: TGTGCCAGCACCTCCCCTTCTAACTATGGCTACACCTTC.

This clone was seen a handful of times. The chain combines TRBV19 with TRBJ1-5; 9 positions match TRBD1. Trimming took 5 bases from V and 7 from J; bases not matched to a gene: 12. The length of the CDR3 is 16 residues. The germline V gene encodes CDR1 LNHDA and CDR2 SQIVND (reference sequence). The CDR3 nucleotides read TGTGCCAGTAGTCCTCTCGACGCGACAGGGGGGCAGCCCCAGCATTTT. Translating gives CASSPLDATGGQPQHF. Supplemented by reference TRBV19 and TRBJ1-5, the full variable domain reads DGGITQSPKYLFRKEGQNVTLSCEQNLNHDAMYWYRQDPGQGLRLIYYSQIVNDFQKGDIAEGYSVSREKKESFPLTVTSAQKNPTAFYLCASSPLDATGGQPQHFGDGTRLSIL.

The V call is TRBV14, the J call TRBJ2-7; D perhaps matches TRBD2 (6 bases). CDR1 SGHDN and CDR2 FVKESK come from the germline V gene. V was trimmed by 4 bases and J by 3 bases, leaving 10 bases between them. The CDR3 has 13 amino acids. The CDR3 here is CASSLYGSYEQYF. The CDR3 nucleotides read TGTGCCAGCAGCCTATACGGGAGCTACGAGCAGTACTTC.

The chain has TRBV9 and TRBJ2-3, with 12 bases identical to TRBD2. Germline CDR1 SGDLS, CDR2 YYNGEE. Unmatched junction bases numbered 4, after V lost 3 bases and J lost 2 bases. The CDR3 has 16 residues. CDR3 nucleotide sequence: TGTGCCAGCAGCGGGTCTAGCGGGGGGGCCACAGATACGCAGTATTTT. It is translated as CASSGSSGGATDTQYF.

The V call is TRBV5-4, the J call TRBJ2-5; 7 bases fit TRBD1. The CDR3 is 14 residues long. Per the germline V gene, CDR1 is SGHNT and CDR2 is YYREEE (reference sequence). V trimming: 2 bases; J trimming: 2 bases; junction bases outside the gene matches: 3. The CDR3, as DNA: TGTGCCAGCAGCTTTAACAGGGGACAAGAGACCCAGTACTTC. Translation gives CASSFNRGQETQYF.

The rearrangement links TRBV18 to TRBJ2-3; 10 bases line up with TRBD2. Germline V CDR1 and CDR2: KGHSH, LQKENI. The CDR3 totals 17 residues. The junction had 7 bases not matched to a gene; V was cut back by 1 base and J by 3 bases. This CDR3 is CASSPRWTSGATDTQYF. CDR3 bases: TGTGCCAGCTCACCACGCTGGACTAGCGGAGCTACAGATACGCAGTATTTT.

This chain uses TRBV5-4 with TRBJ1-2; D remains unclear. This CDR3 has 14 amino acids. Between the trimmed V and J ends, which lost 1 base and 4 bases, there was a span of 11 bases. In germline, CDR1 is SGHNT, CDR2 YYREEE (reference sequence). The CDR3 loop is CASSLQQTLYGYTF. The CDR3 nucleotides read TGTGCCAGCAGCTTGCAACAGACCCTCTATGGCTACACCTTC.

CDR3 residues: CASRTGSSNQPQHF. The CDR3 coding sequence is TGTGCCAGCAGGACAGGGTCTAGCAATCAGCCCCAGCATTTT. V gene TRBV6-5 combines with J gene TRBJ1-5; TRBD1 agrees at 7 bases. The V segment lost 6 bases and the J segment 0 bases; nucleotides outside the gene matches: 2. The CDR3 loop spans 14 amino acids. Looked up from germline, CDR1 is MNHEY and CDR2 is SVGAGI.

The genes are TRBV28 and TRBJ2-2; no clear D. This CDR3 has 13 residues. Trimming pared 8 bases from V and 3 bases from J, leaving 10 bases between. Germline CDR1 and CDR2: MDHEN and SYDVKM. This chain's CDR3 is CASDHRDTGELFF. The CDR3, as DNA: TGTGCCAGCGATCACAGAGACACCGGGGAGCTGTTTTTT.

V is TRBV19 and J is TRBJ2-7; 8 bases are a match to TRBD1. CDR3 size: 14 residues. The trim removed 8 bases at V and 4 bases at J, leaving 10 bases unmatched. Germline V gene sequence: CDR1 LNHDA, CDR2 SQIVND (reference sequence). CDR3 DNA: TGTGCCAGTGCCGAACAGGGGGGAATTTACGAGCAGTACTTC. Translation: CASAEQGGIYEQYF. Based on the CDR3 plus reference TRBV19 and TRBJ2-7, the full variable domain is DGGITQSPKYLFRKEGQNVTLSCEQNLNHDAMYWYRQDPGQGLRLIYYSQIVNDFQKGDIAEGYSVSREKKESFPLTVTSAQKNPTAFYLCASAEQGGIYEQYFGPGTRLTVT.

This chain connects TRBV9 to TRBJ1-1, with D unclear. V shed 0 bases and J shed 3 bases, with 18 bases lying between them. Germline V lookup: CDR1 SGDLS, CDR2 YYNGEE. The CDR3 runs 17 residues. Here the CDR3 reads CASSVAIDPIGYTEAFF. CDR3 nucleotides: TGTGCCAGCAGCGTAGCTATAGACCCGATCGGGTACACTGAAGCTTTCTTT.

The chain employs TRBV7-2 and TRBJ2-5; 11 bases are shared with TRBD1. The CDR3 runs to 15 residues. The germline CDR1 and CDR2 sequences are SGHTA and FQGNSA. Germline trimming cut 5 bases from V and 5 bases from J; bases unmatched to any gene: 7. The CDR3 region is CASSLSGQGGETQYF. CDR3 nucleotide sequence: TGTGCCAGCAGCCTTTCGGGACAGGGGGGGGAGACCCAGTACTTC.

This clone was recorded only once. This sequence joins TRBV6-4 and TRBJ2-1; D may be TRBD2 (5 bases). V lost 2 bases and J lost 3, with 20 bases in between. CDR1 MRHNA and CDR2 SNTAGT come from the germline V gene. The CDR3 is 18 amino acids. CDR3 nucleotide sequence: TGTGCCAGCAGTGACCCAAAAGAGGGCTCCGGGAACTACAATGAGCAGTTCTTC. Its protein is CASSDPKEGSGNYNEQFF.

The chain has TRBV21-1 and TRBJ1-5. TRBV21-1 is assigned pseudogene status. CDR3 length equals 11 residues. The CDR3 is CASSLSQPQHF. The CDR3 coding sequence is TGTGCCAGCAGCCTTTCTCAGCCCCAGCATTTT.

This chain connects TRBV6-5 to TRBJ2-7; the match to TRBD2 covers 10 bases. Trimming at V came to 4 bases and at J to 4 bases, leaving 7 bases not matched to a gene. The CDR3 length is 15 residues. The V gene's germline CDR1 is MNHEY and CDR2 SVGAGI. CDR3 region: CASSFSPLAGYEQYF. DNA of the CDR3: TGTGCCAGCAGTTTTTCCCCACTAGCGGGGTACGAGCAGTACTTC.

A note on this clone: Other DNA sequences in the same sample also yield this CDR3. The V and J genes are TRBV3-1 (or the pseudogene TRBV3-2) and TRBJ1-1; possible D gene TRBD1, 6 bases. The CDR3 sequence is 14 residues long. Per the germline V gene, CDR1 is LGHDT and CDR2 is YNNKEL (reference sequence). Trimming removed 1 base from V and 0 bases from J, with 6 bases in between. Here the CDR3 reads CASSQGQVNTEAFF. CDR3 in DNA: TGTGCCAGCAGCCAAGGACAGGTGAACACTGAAGCTTTCTTT.

In regard to this clone: Other DNA sequences of this sample code for an identical CDR3. This sequence joins TRBV5-4 and TRBJ2-3; 10 bases fit TRBD2. The CDR3 contains 14 residues. After removal of 5 bases from V and 3 bases from J, the junction contained 3 bases not matched to a gene. The V gene's germline CDR1 is SGHNT and CDR2 YYREEE (reference sequence). The CDR3 sequence: CASSLAGGTDTQYF. CDR3 DNA sequence: TGTGCCAGCAGTTTAGCGGGAGGAACAGATACGCAGTATTTT.

This chain joins TRBV27 and TRBJ2-1, with D perhaps TRBD1 (6 bases). CDR3 length equals 14 residues. The germline V gene has CDR1 MNHEY and CDR2 SMNVEV (reference sequence). Deletions cut 4 bases from V and 3 bases from J, with 10 bases between. CDR3 coding DNA: TGTGCCAGCAGTTCGAGACAGGTCTACAATGAGCAGTTCTTC. This encodes CASSSRQVYNEQFF.

The DNA of the CDR3 is TGTGCCAGCAGCCAAACTACAGGGGACGGCTACACCTTC. It specifies CASSQTTGDGYTF. The rearrangement uses TRBV4-2 and TRBJ1-2; 7 nucleotides match TRBD1. J was trimmed by 8 bases and V by 2 bases; bases with no gene match: 5. Germline V CDR1 and CDR2: LGHNA, YNFKEQ. CDR3 length: 13 residues.

The CDR3 sequence: CATSREARGWSYEQYF. The CDR3 region has the DNA TGTGCCACCAGCAGAGAGGCCCGGGGTTGGTCCTACGAGCAGTACTTC. The chain has TRBV15 and TRBJ2-7; tentatively, D is TRBD2 (5 bases). V was cut by 0 bases and J by 1 base, with 13 bases left in between. The CDR3 runs to 16 residues. Germline CDR1 LNHNV, CDR2 YYDKDF (reference sequence).

In the case of this clone: This sample includes further DNA sequences coding for the same CDR3. The J gene is TRBJ2-7, the V gene TRBV18; 7 bases agree with TRBD1. Losses at the gene ends were 0 bases for V and 3 bases for J; bases not matched to a gene: 5. CDR3 length: 15 amino acids. Germline V gene data show CDR1 as KGHSH and CDR2 as LQKENI. The CDR3, as DNA: TGTGCCAGCTCACCACCTACAGGGGTGGACTACGAGCAGTACTTC. Protein product: CASSPPTGVDYEQYF.